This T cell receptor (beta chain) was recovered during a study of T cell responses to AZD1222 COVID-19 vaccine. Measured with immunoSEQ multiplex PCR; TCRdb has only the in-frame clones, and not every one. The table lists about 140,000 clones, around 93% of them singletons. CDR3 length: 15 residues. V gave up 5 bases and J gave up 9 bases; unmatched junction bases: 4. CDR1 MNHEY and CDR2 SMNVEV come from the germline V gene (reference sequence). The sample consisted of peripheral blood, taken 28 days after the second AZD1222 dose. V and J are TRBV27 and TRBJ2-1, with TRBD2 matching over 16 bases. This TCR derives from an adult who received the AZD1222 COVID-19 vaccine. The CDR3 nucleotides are TGTGCCAGCAGTACGGGACTAGCGGGAGGGAGTGAGCAGTTCTTC. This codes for CASSTGLAGGSEQFF.